This entry describes one T cell receptor beta chain. This specimen comes from a study of OX40 agonist ivuxolimab in advanced cancers. Turning to the study itself: Patients with hepatocellular carcinoma, melanoma, renal cell or head and neck cancer made up the dose-escalation patients.

The table came from immunoSEQ multiplex PCR; TCRdb's copy has only in-frame clones and leaves some out. The sample holds about 70,000 clones, roughly 86% seen once. The material sequenced was CD4+ or CD8+ T cells sorted from blood, taken in a trial of the OX40 agonist ivuxolimab. This clonotype was obtained from an adult with an advanced solid tumor such as melanoma, head and neck, liver or kidney cancer.

CDR3 sequence: CASSPSTGELFF. CDR3 nucleotide sequence: TGTGCCAGCTCACCGTCGACCGGGGAGCTGTTTTTT. The rearrangement joins TRBV18 to TRBJ2-2; D is uncertain. Germline assignment: CDR1 KGHSH and CDR2 LQKENI. The V end was cut by 3 bases, the J end by 5 bases, with 4 bases between. The CDR3 sequence is 12 residues long.